The 16 T cell receptor beta chains in this list originate from one sample, sequenced in a study of T cells after posttransplantation cyclophosphamide. The protocol was immunoSEQ multiplex PCR, while the TCRdb copy is restricted to in-frame clones and leaves out a portion. The sample holds tens of thousands of clones, 85% to 95% seen once. The sequencing input was PBMCs. These receptors were taken from a woman in her 30s in good health and a related stem cell transplant donor.

The chain employs TRBV6-1 and TRBJ2-5; 9 bases match TRBD1. With 6 bases clipped from V and 5 bases from J, the junction kept 7 bases outside the gene matches. This CDR3 has 14 amino acids. Germline V gene lookup returns CDR1 MNHNS and CDR2 SASEGT. DNA of the CDR3: TGTGCCAGCAGGACGGGACAGGGCGGGGAGACCCAGTACTTC. It specifies CASRTGQGGETQYF.

V is TRBV7-6 and J is TRBJ2-2; D ambiguous. CDR3 length: 15 residues. V lost 0 bases and J lost 4, with 9 bases in between. Germline loops: CDR1 SGHVS, CDR2 FNYEAQ. CDR3 DNA: TGTGCCAGCAGCTTAGCGTCAGTCGTCACCGGGGAGCTGTTTTTT. This gives the protein CASSLASVVTGELFF.

CDR3 DNA: TGCGCCAGCAGTACCGAACTAGCGGCGTTAAACAATGAGCAGTTCTTC. The encoded protein is CASSTELAALNNEQFF. The V gene is TRBV5-1, the J gene TRBJ2-1, with 8 bases fitting TRBD2. The CDR3 contains 16 residues. V trimming: 5 bases; J trimming: 5 bases; junction bases outside the gene matches: 12. Germline CDR1 and CDR2: SGHRS and YFSETQ.

The rearrangement uses TRBV5-5 and TRBJ2-2; D is possibly TRBD1 (5 bases). V shed 2 bases and J shed 1 base, with 12 bases lying between them. Looked up from germline, CDR1 is SGHKS and CDR2 is YYEKEE (reference sequence). This CDR3 region has 16 residues. Here the CDR3 reads CASSFRPDKNTGELFF. For the CDR3, the DNA is TGTGCCAGCAGCTTTCGACCGGACAAGAACACCGGGGAGCTGTTTTTT.

The chain combines TRBV9 with TRBJ2-7; 7 positions match TRBD2. Trimming cost V 4 bases and J 7 bases; bases outside gene matches: 11. The CDR3 runs 14 residues. CDR1 SGDLS and CDR2 YYNGEE come from the germline V gene. This CDR3 reads CASSPLAGVGEQYF. Written as DNA, the CDR3 is TGTGCCAGCAGCCCTCTGGCGGGGGTGGGGGAGCAGTACTTC.

This chain links TRBV5-6 with TRBJ1-6; the D gene is possibly TRBD1 (5 bases). In germline, CDR1 is SGHDT, CDR2 YYEEEE. CDR3 size: 16 residues. V lost 0 bases and J lost 8, with 15 bases in between. CDR3 residues: CASSLDGRAPYSPLHF. Written as DNA, the CDR3 is TGTGCCAGCAGCTTGGATGGCAGGGCCCCTTATTCACCCCTCCACTTT.

The chain joins TRBV27 to TRBJ1-5, with TRBD1 matching 11 bases. Per the germline V gene, CDR1 is MNHEY and CDR2 is SMNVEV (reference sequence). This CDR3 is 15 amino acids long. Losses at the gene ends were 5 bases for V and 4 bases for J; bases not matched to a gene: 4. CDR3 bases: TGTGCCAGCAGTCGGGGGACAGGGGGAAATCAGCCCCAGCATTTT. It is translated as CASSRGTGGNQPQHF.

The V gene is TRBV5-5, the J gene TRBJ1-2; tentative D call: TRBD1 (6 bases). This CDR3 is 15 amino acids long. The germline CDR1 and CDR2 sequences are SGHKS and YYEKEE (reference sequence). Trimming cost V 4 bases and J 8 bases, with 21 bases left between them. This chain's CDR3 is CASSPRRAGGGGYTF. In DNA, the CDR3 is TGTGCCAGCAGCCCAAGGAGGGCTGGGGGGGGCGGCTACACCTTC.

The V call is TRBV10-1, the J call TRBJ1-5; D is undetermined. The CDR3 loop spans 18 amino acids. Germline CDR1 reads WNHNN; CDR2 reads SYGVQD (reference sequence). The V end was cut by 0 bases, the J end by 3 bases, with 18 bases between. DNA for the CDR3: TGCGCCAGCAGTGAGTCTCCCGATAAATCGGGTCTCAATCAGCCCCAGCATTTT. It is translated as CASSESPDKSGLNQPQHF.

The chain is built from TRBV28 and TRBJ2-2, with a tentative D call TRBD1 (5 bases). Trimming took 6 bases from V and 0 from J, leaving 11 bases between them. The CDR3 extends over 15 amino acids. Germline lookup yields CDR1 MDHEN and CDR2 SYDVKM. The CDR3 sequence: CASRPTASNTGELFF. CDR3 sequence (DNA): TGTGCCAGCAGACCGACAGCCTCGAACACCGGGGAGCTGTTTTTT.

The chain employs TRBV28 and TRBJ1-5; 9 bases line up with TRBD1. J was trimmed by 6 bases and V by 2 bases; bases with no gene match: 5. Germline loops: CDR1 MDHEN, CDR2 SYDVKM. This CDR3 contains 15 residues. The CDR3 DNA follows: TGTGCCAGCAGTTTAGGGTGGGACAGGGCTCAGCCCCAGCATTTT. Its translation: CASSLGWDRAQPQHF.

V gene TRBV6-1 combines with J gene TRBJ2-5, with D perhaps TRBD2 (6 bases). This CDR3 has 13 amino acids. Germline lookup yields CDR1 MNHNS and CDR2 SASEGT. V gave up 3 bases and J gave up 7 bases, with 12 bases separating them. The CDR3 loop reads CASSDGSRGTQYF. The CDR3 DNA is TGTGCCAGCAGTGACGGGAGCCGCGGGACCCAGTACTTC.

The rearrangement links TRBV7-8 to TRBJ2-3; 15 nucleotides agree with TRBD2. Germline V gene data show CDR1 as SGHVS and CDR2 as FQNEAQ. Trimming cost V 5 bases and J 6 bases; bases outside gene matches: 3. The CDR3 totals 15 residues. CDR3 residues: CASSTGTSGGDTQYF. The CDR3 DNA reads as TGTGCCAGCAGCACGGGGACTAGCGGGGGGGATACGCAGTATTTT.

This sequence joins TRBV19 and TRBJ2-3; 11 bases map to TRBD2. This CDR3 is 15 amino acids long. Trimming took 3 bases from V and 6 from J; bases not matched to a gene: 5. Germline CDR1 is LNHDA and CDR2 is SQIVND (reference sequence). CDR3 protein: CASSILAGGRDTQYF. The CDR3 DNA reads as TGTGCCAGTAGTATCCTAGCGGGAGGTCGGGATACGCAGTATTTT.

The rearrangement uses TRBV6-1 and TRBJ1-2; 7 nucleotides match TRBD1. This CDR3 is built from 12 residues. Per germline, CDR1 MNHNS and CDR2 SASEGT. Trimming cost V 7 bases and J 7 bases; bases outside gene matches: 6. CDR3: CASTIDRVGYTF. The CDR3 DNA is TGTGCCAGCACCATAGACAGGGTTGGCTACACCTTC.

The J gene is TRBJ1-5, the V gene TRBV30, with 8 bases lining up with TRBD1. This CDR3 is built from 13 residues. CDR1 and CDR2 from the germline V gene are GTSNPN and SVGIG (reference sequence). The V and J ends lost 2 bases and 10 bases, in that order; junction bases with no gene match: 7. The CDR3 region has the DNA TGTGCCTGGAGTAACAGGGGGAAGGGCCCCCAGCATTTT. It yields the protein CAWSNRGKGPQHF.